Presented here are 18 T cell receptor beta chains from one specimen sequenced in a study of T-cell reconstitution after alpha-beta-depleted transplantation in children. Preparation of the TCRbeta library involved a method that used unique molecular identifiers. TCRdb passed the PCR reads through MiXCR, listing each CDR3 protein once. The profile shows almost 500,000 distinct CDR3 sequences, about 12% of them singletons. The source was PBMCs from the stem cell graft donor, collected from the stem cell graft. The receptors here all came from a human donor who donated a stem cell graft to a child with combined immunodeficiency.

As for this clonotype: Just one base apart from a much larger clone, this may be a read error. The rearrangement uses TRBV27 and TRBJ2-5, with D possibly TRBD1 on 5 matching bases. Trimming left V 7 bases short and J 6 bases short, with 15 bases between. The germline V gene has CDR1 MNHEY and CDR2 SMNVEV (reference sequence). The CDR3 has 13 residues. The chain's CDR3 is CASKGASSKTQYF. As DNA, the CDR3 is TGTGCCAGCAAAGGGGCATCGTCTAAGACCCAGTACTTC.

This clonotype has a count of ten or more. V gene TRBV19 combines with J gene TRBJ1-5, with D perhaps TRBD1 (5 bases). Per the germline V gene, CDR1 is LNHDA and CDR2 is SQIVND (reference sequence). The CDR3 spans 13 residues. V lost 9 bases and J 5 bases, leaving 14 bases between the germline ends. This CDR3 reads CASTGTVYQPQHF. The DNA of the CDR3 is TGTGCCAGCACCGGGACTGTCTATCAGCCCCAGCATTTT. The entire variable domain, with the rest obtained from reference TRBV19 and TRBJ1-5, is as follows: DGGITQSPKYLFRKEGQNVTLSCEQNLNHDAMYWYRQDPGQGLRLIYYSQIVNDFQKGDIAEGYSVSREKKESFPLTVTSAQKNPTAFYLCASTGTVYQPQHFGDGTRLSIL.

This clonotype was seen ten or more times. This chain links TRBV27 with TRBJ1-1; 7 bases match TRBD1. CDR3 size: 14 residues. V lost 5 bases and J lost 1; bases outside the gene matches: 4. CDR1 is MNHEY and CDR2 is SMNVEV in the germline V gene (reference sequence). This CDR3 reads CASSPGTENTEAFF. CDR3 nucleotides: TGTGCCAGCAGTCCCGGGACAGAGAACACTGAAGCTTTCTTT.

The J gene is TRBJ2-3, the V gene TRBV27; 8 bases are shared with TRBD2. The J segment lost 5 bases and the V segment lost 5 bases, leaving 3 bases of the junction unmatched. Germline V gene data show CDR1 as MNHEY and CDR2 as SMNVEV (reference sequence). This CDR3 comprises 13 residues. The CDR3 bases are TGTGCCAGCAGTATCCGGGGGGGAGATACGCAGTATTTT. It codes for CASSIRGGDTQYF.

In this sample, this clonotype turned up many times. The rearrangement links TRBV5-1 to TRBJ2-7; 8 bases are a match to TRBD1. V dropped 3 bases and J dropped 3; count of bases not matched to a gene: 8. Germline-derived CDR1 and CDR2 are SGHRS and YFSETQ. The CDR3 consists of 15 residues. CDR3 sequence reads: CASSSSRDRHYEQYF. In DNA, the CDR3 is TGCGCCAGCAGCTCCTCCCGGGACAGGCACTACGAGCAGTACTTC.

This clonotype has ten or more counts. This chain connects TRBV20-1 to TRBJ2-7; 11 bases match TRBD2. CDR3 size: 14 residues. Germline V gives CDR1 DFQATT, CDR2 SNEGSKA (reference sequence). The CDR3 DNA follows: TGCAGCACCCAAGGGGGGCTAGCGGGAGGCGAGCAGTACTTC. As protein: CSTQGGLAGGEQYF.

This clonotype was picked up a small number of times. The chain has TRBV5-1 and TRBJ2-3; weak D call: TRBD1 (6 bases). CDR1 is SGHRS, CDR2 YFSETQ, per germline. The CDR3 loop spans 15 amino acids. The V end lost 5 bases, the J end lost 7 bases, and 20 bases lay between the germline ends. The CDR3 DNA is TGCGCCAGCAGTCTTCTTCAGGACAGAGACAATACGCAGTATTTT. Translating it yields CASSLLQDRDNTQYF.

The chain has TRBV30 and TRBJ2-1, with a tentative D call TRBD2 (5 bases). The germline gives CDR1 GTSNPN, CDR2 SVGIG (reference sequence). CDR3 length equals 14 residues. V was clipped by 5 bases and J by 6 bases, with 17 bases between them. This CDR3 reads CAWSGPPGGNEQFF. DNA of the CDR3: TGTGCCTGGTCCGGACCCCCCGGAGGCAATGAGCAGTTCTTC.

The table lists this clonotype with many counts. This chain connects TRBV4-3 to TRBJ1-2; possibly TRBD1 for D (5 bases). Germline-derived CDR1 and CDR2 are LGHNA and YSLEER. This CDR3 comprises 15 residues. V dropped 4 bases and J dropped 3 bases, with 15 bases sitting between them. The CDR3 DNA sequence: TGCGCCAGCAGCCCACGGACAAGGGGTGACTATGGCTACACCTTC. Protein product: CASSPRTRGDYGYTF.

This clonotype was observed many times. The rearrangement joins TRBV6-5 to TRBJ2-1; perhaps D is TRBD1 or TRBD2 (5 bases each). CDR1 and CDR2 from the germline V gene are MNHEY and SVGAGI. The CDR3 spans 14 residues. V was trimmed by 0 bases and J by 10 bases, leaving 13 bases between them. The CDR3: CASSYSSRGKEQFF. The CDR3 coding sequence is TGTGCCAGCAGTTACTCGAGCCGGGGCAAGGAGCAGTTCTTC.

This clonotype was detected a few times. The rearrangement links TRBV5-1 to TRBJ1-6; possibly TRBD1 for D (6 bases). This CDR3 is built from 18 residues. The ends were cut back, 1 base at V and 9 bases at J, with 23 bases in the middle. The germline V gene has CDR1 SGHRS and CDR2 YFSETQ. This CDR3 reads CASSLTETRGGRGSPLHF. DNA of the CDR3: TGCGCCAGCAGCTTGACCGAAACCCGGGGGGGCAGAGGTTCACCCCTCCACTTT.

The sample holds many counts of this clonotype. V usage is TRBV30 and J usage is TRBJ2-7; D is uncertain. Trimming left V 0 bases short and J 3 bases short, with 6 bases between. This CDR3 has 12 residues. The V gene's germline CDR1 is GTSNPN and CDR2 SVGIG (reference sequence). This CDR3 is CAWSVGVYEQYF. DNA of the CDR3: TGTGCCTGGAGTGTCGGTGTCTACGAGCAGTACTTC.

This clonotype has a count of ten or more. The chain couples TRBV28 to TRBJ2-5; a possible D gene is TRBD2 (6 bases). CDR3 size: 16 residues. Trimming pared 4 bases from V and 4 bases from J, leaving 19 bases between. Germline CDR1 MDHEN, CDR2 SYDVKM. CDR3 residues: CASSSPPRLERETQYF. The DNA of the CDR3 is TGTGCCAGCAGTTCCCCCCCTCGACTAGAACGAGAGACCCAGTACTTC.

The chain is built from TRBV9 and TRBJ2-5; D is uncertain. The V gene's germline CDR1 is SGDLS and CDR2 YYNGEE. The CDR3 consists of 15 residues. Between the trimmed V and J ends, which lost 0 bases and 5 bases, there was a span of 14 bases. DNA of the CDR3: TGTGCCAGCAGCGTAGGAAATTTCGGCCGGGAGACCCAGTACTTC. Encoded protein: CASSVGNFGRETQYF.

This chain connects TRBV29-1 to TRBJ2-3; D is ambiguous. The germline V gene has CDR1 SQVTM and CDR2 ANQGSEA. V lost 0 bases and J lost 1, with 11 bases in between. The CDR3 has 15 amino acids. This CDR3 reads CSVEELSVGTDTQYF. Written as DNA, the CDR3 is TGCAGCGTTGAAGAGCTAAGCGTGGGCACAGATACGCAGTATTTT.

This clonotype was seen many times. V and J are TRBV29-1 and TRBJ2-1; possible D gene TRBD1, 5 bases. V was clipped by 6 bases and J by 0 bases, with 24 bases between them. Germline V gives CDR1 SQVTM, CDR2 ANQGSEA. The CDR3 runs to 18 residues. The CDR3 DNA reads TGCAGCGTCCTCGACAGAGAATCCAGGGAATACTCCTACAATGAGCAGTTCTTC. This sequence encodes CSVLDRESREYSYNEQFF.

This clonotype came up many times. This chain uses TRBV27 with TRBJ2-3, with unresolved D. This CDR3 contains 14 residues. Germline V gene sequence: CDR1 MNHEY, CDR2 SMNVEV (reference sequence). V was shortened by 0 bases and J by 1 base, with 5 bases between the two germline ends. The CDR3 loop reads CASSLSRGTDTQYF. For the CDR3, the DNA is TGTGCCAGCAGTTTATCGAGAGGCACAGATACGCAGTATTTT.

The chain is built from TRBV5-1 and TRBJ1-6; TRBD1 matches at 10 bases. The trim removed 5 bases at V and 9 bases at J, leaving 5 bases unmatched. Looked up from germline, CDR1 is SGHRS and CDR2 is YFSETQ. The CDR3 sequence is 14 residues long. CDR3 in amino acids: CASSYDRGLSPLHF. The CDR3 bases are TGCGCCAGCAGTTACGACAGGGGGCTTTCACCCCTCCACTTT.